These 14 T cell receptor beta chains were sequenced from one sample in a study of shared clonotypes between healthy human individuals. Using immunoSEQ multiplex PCR, the repertoire was profiled, and TCRdb retains in-frame clones only, with some absent. The profile shows 2 million to 2.5 million clones, around 92% of them singletons. Source material: naive CD4+ T cells from PBMCs. This sample's subset: CD45RA+ positively selected. All receptors come from a man younger than 35 in good health. Some clones in this sample may be carry-over from other donors' samples.

V and J are TRBV27 and TRBJ2-2; D is perhaps TRBD2 (6 bases). Germline assignment: CDR1 MNHEY and CDR2 SMNVEV (reference sequence). V dropped 5 bases and J dropped 3 bases, with 16 bases sitting between them. The CDR3 consists of 16 residues. CDR3 sequence (DNA): TGTGCCAGCAGTCCGTGGGGGGAGTGGGACACCGGGGAGCTGTTTTTT. As protein: CASSPWGEWDTGELFF.

The chain has TRBV19 and TRBJ2-7; D is ambiguous. CDR1 and CDR2 from the germline V gene are LNHDA and SQIVND (reference sequence). The CDR3 is 13 residues long. Trimming pared 6 bases from V and 2 bases from J, leaving 11 bases between. DNA for the CDR3: TGTGCCAGTAGCGTAGAGTACACCTACGAGCAGTACTTC. As protein: CASSVEYTYEQYF.

The V gene is TRBV30, the J gene TRBJ2-1; the match to TRBD1 covers 10 bases. The CDR3 length is 13 residues. Germline assignment: CDR1 GTSNPN and CDR2 SVGIG (reference sequence). The V gene end was trimmed by 5 bases and the J gene end by 7 bases; junction bases not matched to a gene: 5. The CDR3 region has the DNA TGTGCCTGGGGGACAGGGGCGGCTAATGAGCAGTTCTTC. This gives the protein CAWGTGAANEQFF.

The chain uses TRBV7-2 and TRBJ2-5, with D perhaps matching TRBD1 (6 bases). The CDR3 length is 13 residues. CDR1 and CDR2 (germline): SGHTA, FQGNSA. Trimming stripped 4 bases from V and 4 bases from J, with 10 bases between. For the CDR3, the DNA is TGTGCCAGCAGCTCTATCAGGGGAGAGACCCAGTACTTC. Encoded protein: CASSSIRGETQYF.

This chain links TRBV7-8 with TRBJ2-2; possible D gene TRBD1, 5 bases. The CDR3 extends over 14 amino acids. The germline V gene has CDR1 SGHVS and CDR2 FQNEAQ. V gave up 5 bases and J gave up 6 bases, with 13 bases separating them. CDR3 bases: TGTGCCAGCAGCCCCCGTTGGGGCTCCGGGGAGCTGTTTTTT. Amino acid sequence: CASSPRWGSGELFF.

The chain couples TRBV6-5 to TRBJ2-1; D possibly corresponds to TRBD2 (5 bases). CDR1 is MNHEY, CDR2 SVGAGI, per germline. CDR3 size: 13 residues. Deletions cut 7 bases from V and 7 bases from J, with 14 bases between. CDR3 bases: TGTGCCAGCACTCCCTCCACGGGGAATGAGCAGTTCTTC. This encodes CASTPSTGNEQFF.

The chain couples TRBV29-1 to TRBJ1-2; possibly TRBD1 for D (5 bases). V lost 6 bases, J lost 8 bases, and 22 bases lay in between. The CDR3 runs to 14 residues. Germline V gene sequence: CDR1 SQVTM, CDR2 ANQGSEA. The CDR3 nucleotides are TGCAGCGTACAGGCTTCAGGCAGCTCAGGGGGCTACACCTTC. It codes for CSVQASGSSGGYTF.

The V gene is TRBV27, the J gene TRBJ1-1; possible D gene TRBD1, 6 bases. This CDR3 contains 13 residues. Germline loops: CDR1 MNHEY, CDR2 SMNVEV (reference sequence). The V end was cut by 2 bases, the J end by 4 bases, with 8 bases between. CDR3 DNA: TGTGCCAGCAGTTTAACAGGGAGCACTGAAGCTTTCTTT. Its translation is CASSLTGSTEAFF.

This chain uses TRBV5-1 with TRBJ1-4, with TRBD1 identical over 9 bases. The CDR3 consists of 15 residues. Losses at the gene ends were 1 base for V and 8 bases for J; bases not matched to a gene: 6. Germline CDR1 is SGHRS and CDR2 is YFSETQ. In DNA form, the CDR3 reads TGCGCCAGCAGCTTGACAGGGGGCGATGAGGAAAAACTGTTTTTT. It is translated as CASSLTGGDEEKLFF. Complete variable domain (other parts from reference TRBV5-1 and TRBJ1-4): KAGVTQTPRYLIKTRGQQVTLSCSPISGHRSVSWYQQTPGQGLQFLFEYFSETQRNKGNFPGRFSGRQFSNSRSEMNVSTLELGDSALYLCASSLTGGDEEKLFFGSGTQLSVL.

The genes are TRBV7-3 and TRBJ2-1; no reliable D call. Germline V CDR1 and CDR2: SGHTA, FQGTGA. This CDR3 is built from 13 residues. Trimming took 5 bases from V and 5 from J, leaving 10 bases between them. The CDR3 sequence: CASSPSLNNEQFF. The CDR3 DNA is TGTGCCAGCAGCCCCTCCTTGAACAATGAGCAGTTCTTC.

The chain couples TRBV27 to TRBJ2-3; a weak D match, TRBD2 (6 bases). From germline, CDR1 is MNHEY and CDR2 SMNVEV (reference sequence). The CDR3 consists of 14 residues. V gave up 5 bases and J gave up 0 bases, with 9 bases separating them. The DNA of the CDR3 is TGTGCCAGCAGTGGTCTAGCGAGCACAGATACGCAGTATTTT. It encodes CASSGLASTDTQYF.

This rearrangement joins TRBV7-2 to TRBJ2-6; D unclear. V shed 2 bases and J shed 2 bases, with 4 bases lying between them. The CDR3 is made up of 14 amino acids. Germline V gives CDR1 SGHTA, CDR2 FQGNSA. The chain's CDR3 is CASSLSAGANVLTF. CDR3 DNA sequence: TGTGCCAGCAGCTTATCGGCTGGGGCCAACGTCCTGACTTTC.

CDR3 region: CASSETSLNTGELFF. The CDR3 bases are TGTGCCAGCAGCGAAACTAGCCTGAACACCGGGGAGCTGTTTTTT. The chain employs TRBV9 and TRBJ2-2; tentative D call: TRBD2 (6 bases). The V gene lost 3 bases and the J gene lost 1 base, with 10 bases spanning the gap. This CDR3 has 15 amino acids. CDR1 SGDLS and CDR2 YYNGEE come from the germline V gene.

A few counts support this clone. Other DNA sequences in this specimen translate into the identical CDR3. The chain combines TRBV4-3 with TRBJ2-3; D is undetermined. The CDR3 spans 14 residues. The V and J ends lost 0 bases and 0 bases respectively, with 4 bases between them. In germline, CDR1 is LGHNA, CDR2 YSLEER. The CDR3 bases are TGCGCCAGCAGCCAAGATACTAGCACAGATACGCAGTATTTT. As protein: CASSQDTSTDTQYF.